The TCR beta chain described here comes from a study of T cells after yellow fever vaccination. Study overall: The SMART-Seq v4 Ultra Low Input method served to prepare the low-cell-number fractions.

At least ten counts were recorded for this clonotype. What it binds is unknown. Broader study findings: Weaker overall, the secondary response nonetheless peaked faster (day 5 versus 15).

By 5'RACE template switching, TCR cDNA was produced, with a universal primer site and UMIs added in the process. MiXCR, applied by TCRdb to the 5' RACE reads, yields one record per CDR3 protein. The data contain 300,000 to 350,000 distinct CDR3 sequences, approximately 4% of them singletons. Germline V gene sequence: CDR1 SGHTA, CDR2 FQGNSA. The CDR3 spans 14 residues. Unmatched junction bases numbered 3, after V lost 4 bases and J lost 2 bases. The material was PBMCs, obtained 15 days after the yellow fever booster vaccination. The receptor was isolated from a man younger than 35 who received the YFV17D yellow fever vaccine. The chain recombines TRBV7-2 with TRBJ2-7; 9 nucleotides match TRBD2. The CDR3 region is CASSSASGTYEQYF. DNA for the CDR3: TGTGCCAGCAGCTCAGCTAGCGGGACCTACGAGCAGTACTTC.